Listed here are 14 T cell receptor beta chains from one sample, sequenced in a study of tumor-infiltrating lymphocytes in primary liver carcinoma. Germline DNA was also extracted, with blood RNA taken from unsorted whole blood. Priming with a constant-region primer yielded TCR beta cDNA from about 450 ng total RNA. Slightly modified ARM-PCR with three nested multiplex PCR rounds yielded TCR beta libraries. Both of the initial two PCR rounds ran for about 11 cycles and employed TRBV1-TRBV30 forward primers alongside a C-beta reverse primer. One entry per CDR3 protein results from TCRdb running MiXCR on the multiplex PCR reads. The sample includes 300,000 to 400,000 distinct CDR3 sequences, 65% seen only once; the top ten take 5% to 6.5%. Sequencing was done on a sample of peripheral blood. The receptors shown here come from a man between 40 and 49 years old with primary liver carcinoma and hepatitis B virus infection.

Comments on this clonotype: An end of the junction does not agree with germline; a read error may underlie this. The CDR3 coding sequence is TGTGCCAGCAGTTTAGGCACAGGGCAGAACAATGAAGCTTTCTTT. Translation gives CASSLGTGQNNEAFF. J is TRBJ1-1 and V is TRBV12-3 or TRBV12-4, with a possible D match to TRBD1 (6 bases). CDR3 length: 15 amino acids.

The chain combines TRBV5-4 with TRBJ2-5, with a weak D call TRBD2 (6 bases). The CDR3 covers 14 residues. CDR1 SGHNT and CDR2 YYREEE come from the germline V gene (reference sequence). V lost 0 bases and J lost 2, with 8 bases in between. DNA of the CDR3: TGTGCCAGCAGCTTGGGTGCGGGGCAAGAGACCCAGTACTTC. Its translation is CASSLGAGQETQYF.

A word on this clonotype: A read error may account for a junction end that differs from germline. This rearrangement joins TRBV11-2 to TRBJ2-7; no clear D gene. This CDR3 region has 15 residues. The germline CDR1 and CDR2 sequences are SGHAT and FQNNGV. In DNA, the CDR3 is TGTGCCAGCAGCTTCTACATGAGTCGGGTACACGAGCGGTACTTC. It encodes CASSFYMSRVHERYF. Looking up the rest from reference TRBV11-2 and TRBJ2-7 gives the full variable domain: EAGVAQSPRYKIIEKRQSVAFWCNPISGHATLYWYQQILGQGPKLLIQFQNNGVVDDSQLPKDRFSAERLKGVDSTLKIQPAKLEDSAVYLCASSFYMSRVHERYFGPGTRLTVT.

To note about this clonotype: Sequence at one end of the junction differs from germline and may be a read error. The chain couples TRBV11-3 to TRBJ2-7; tentative D call: TRBD1 (6 bases). There are 15 residues in the CDR3. Germline V CDR1 and CDR2: SGHNT, YENEEA. CDR3 in amino acids: CASSVGQGISYEQYF. Written as DNA, the CDR3 is TGCGCCAGCAGCGTGGGACAAGGGATCTCCTACGAGCAGTACTTC.

This clonotype appeared once. No conserved phenylalanine or tryptophan ends this CDR3, so it is likely a read error. The chain uses TRBV4-2 and TRBJ1-2, with 8 positions matching TRBD1. The germline V gene encodes CDR1 LGHNA and CDR2 YNFKEQ. J was trimmed by 4 bases and V by 1 base; bases with no gene match: 8. The CDR3 extends over 16 amino acids. Here the CDR3 DNA reads TGTGCCAGCAGCCAAGTTATGAGACAGGGGAGCTATGGCTACACCCTC. It encodes CASSQVMRQGSYGYTL.

Worth noting for this clonotype: One junction end does not reproduce the germline sequence, and a read error may be involved. CDR3 loop: CANSLSHGYELYF. The DNA of the CDR3 is TGTGCCAACAGCTTGTCTCACGGCTACGAGCTGTACTTC. This rearrangement joins TRBV5-5 to TRBJ2-7; no clear D. Germline assignment: CDR1 SGHKS and CDR2 YYEKEE (reference sequence). CDR3 length: 13 amino acids.

This clonotype has a handful of counts. A much larger clone differs from this one at a single base, so this may be a read error. The rearrangement uses TRBV10-1 and TRBJ2-1, with TRBD2 identical over 9 bases. Germline V gives CDR1 WNHNN, CDR2 SYGVQD (reference sequence). This CDR3 has 13 residues. The CDR3 sequence is CANGLAGYNEQSF. In DNA, the CDR3 is TGCGCCAACGGGCTAGCGGGATACAATGAGCAGTCCTTC.

Only a few counts were recorded for this clonotype. Relative to the germline gene, one junction end is altered; a read error may explain this. The chain recombines TRBV5-1 with TRBJ1-2, with unresolved D. The CDR3 contains 14 residues. Germline lookup yields CDR1 SGHRS and CDR2 YFSETQ. The chain's CDR3 is CASSSGVHQDGYTF. For the CDR3, the DNA is TGCGCCAGCAGCTCTGGAGTCCACCAGGATGGTTACACCTTC.

This clonotype has a single count. A read error is likely, as this CDR3 ends without the conserved phenylalanine or tryptophan. The V gene is TRBV5-1, the J gene TRBJ2-3; TRBD2 matches 13 bases. The CDR3 covers 17 residues. Unmatched junction bases numbered 7, after V lost 4 bases and J lost 2 bases. Germline V gene data show CDR1 as SGHRS and CDR2 as YFSETQ. The CDR3 DNA reads TGCGCCAGCAGCCCAGGGACTAGCGGGATTATCACAGATACGCAGTATTTG. Its protein product is CASSPGTSGIITDTQYL.

V usage is TRBV6-5 and J usage is TRBJ2-7; D remains unclear. Per germline, CDR1 MNHEY and CDR2 SVGAGI. This CDR3 contains 14 residues. Trimming took 7 bases from V and 0 from J, leaving 13 bases between them. CDR3 sequence reads: CASNSRASSYEQYF. In DNA, the CDR3 is TGTGCCAGCAATTCAAGAGCGAGCTCCTACGAGCAGTACTTC.

Concerning this clonotype: This may be a read error, as it is one base from a much larger clone. This chain links TRBV6-1 with TRBJ2-3, with 8 bases lining up with TRBD2. This CDR3 has 15 residues. Germline CDR1 MNHNS, CDR2 SASEGT. The CDR3 sequence is CASHATSAGTVTQYF. The CDR3 DNA is TGTGCCAGCCATGCGACTAGCGCGGGCACAGTTACGCAGTATTTT.

This clonotype has ten or more counts. The chain combines TRBV6-1 with TRBJ1-2; 8 positions match TRBD1. The CDR3 length is 15 residues. CDR1 MNHNS and CDR2 SASEGT come from the germline V gene. The junction had 4 bases not matched to a gene; V was cut back by 2 bases and J by 2 bases. The CDR3 sequence: CASSEPGQENYGYTF. The CDR3 bases are TGTGCCAGCAGTGAACCGGGACAGGAAAACTATGGCTACACCTTC.

This chain uses TRBV30 with TRBJ1-1; D perhaps matches TRBD1 (5 bases). This CDR3 spans 13 amino acids. Germline lookup yields CDR1 GTSNPN and CDR2 SVGIG (reference sequence). Trimming left V 4 bases short and J 0 bases short, with 9 bases between. The CDR3 DNA follows: TGTGCCTGGAACACGGACATGAACACTGAAGCTTTCTTT. Translating gives CAWNTDMNTEAFF. The whole variable domain, filled in from reference TRBV30 and TRBJ1-1, reads SQTIHQWPATLVQPVGSPLSLECTVEGTSNPNLYWYRQAAGRGLQLLFYSVGIGQISSEVPQNLSASRPQDRQFILSSKKLLLSDSGFYLCAWNTDMNTEAFFGQGTRLTVV.

At least ten counts were recorded for this clonotype. J is TRBJ1-2 and V is TRBV4-1; D call uncertain. Germline assignment: CDR1 MGHRA and CDR2 YSYEKL. V was clipped by 8 bases and J by 4 bases, with 14 bases between them. The CDR3 has 13 amino acids. CDR3 in amino acids: CASGRPGIYGYTF. In nucleotides, the CDR3 is TGCGCCAGCGGACGCCCGGGAATCTATGGCTACACCTTC.